The 9 T cell receptor beta chains below all came from one sample that was sequenced in a study of cytomegalovirus exposure and HLA in healthy donors (dated by TCRdb to about 2017). Receptor amplification or capture employed the immunoSEQ multiplex PCR assay. For the multiplex PCR, a mixture combining 60 forward primers for TCR Vbeta segments and 13 reverse primers for TCR Jbeta segments was used. As stored in TCRdb, this immuneACCESS dataset retains in-frame rearrangements with V and J assigned. A fraction of the clones does not appear; measured against another copy, unresolved V genes explain less than half of the discrepancy, and the remainder lacks a known reason. The sample's records list roughly 80,000 clones. The ten largest account for 5.5% of the sample. Material for sequencing was PBMCs. The receptors were sampled from a girl aged 5 to 17 in good health and CMV-seropositive.

The rearrangement joins TRBV5-1 to TRBJ2-7, with 9 positions matching TRBD1. Germline V lookup: CDR1 SGHRS, CDR2 YFSETQ. Germline trimming cut 0 bases from V and 2 bases from J; bases unmatched to any gene: 3. The CDR3 is made up of 15 amino acids. CDR3 nucleotide sequence: TGCGCCAGCAGCTTGGACAGGGGGCGCGCCTACGAGCAGTACTTC. It codes for CASSLDRGRAYEQYF.

This chain links TRBV30 with TRBJ1-6; TRBD1 aligns across 8 bases. CDR1 and CDR2 (germline): GTSNPN, SVGIG (reference sequence). Unmatched junction bases numbered 4, after V lost 3 bases and J lost 12 bases. This CDR3 is built from 12 residues. CDR3 amino acids: CAWRQGAVPLHF. CDR3 nucleotide sequence: TGTGCCTGGAGGCAGGGGGCCGTACCCCTCCACTTT.

V usage is TRBV4-2 and J usage is TRBJ2-2; 8 bases fit TRBD1. V was clipped by 8 bases and J by 3 bases; unmatched bases: 5. The CDR3 spans 14 residues. Germline V gene sequence: CDR1 LGHNA, CDR2 YNFKEQ. The CDR3 nucleotides read TGTGCCAGCGGACAGACAGGGGACACCGGGGAGCTGTTTTTT. Translating gives CASGQTGDTGELFF.

CDR3 DNA: TGTGCCAGTAGTATGAGCCCCAGGAATGAGCAGTTCTTC. It specifies CASSMSPRNEQFF. The chain employs TRBV19 and TRBJ2-1; D is uncertain. The CDR3 contains 13 residues. V lost 3 bases and J 7 bases, leaving 10 bases between the germline ends. CDR1 LNHDA and CDR2 SQIVND come from the germline V gene (reference sequence).

The V gene is TRBV29-1, the J gene TRBJ2-2; weak D call: TRBD2 (6 bases). CDR3 size: 11 residues. Trimming cost V 7 bases and J 3 bases, with 6 bases left between them. Germline lookup yields CDR1 SQVTM and CDR2 ANQGSEA. The CDR3 spells CSGEDTGELFF. CDR3 nucleotide sequence: TGCAGCGGGGAGGACACCGGGGAGCTGTTTTTT.

CDR3: CASSLRGNEKLFF. The CDR3 DNA reads as TGTGCCAGCAGCTTGCGGGGGAATGAAAAACTGTTTTTT. The gene calls are TRBV5-4 and TRBJ1-4; D is possibly TRBD1 (5 bases). In germline, CDR1 is SGHNT, CDR2 YYREEE (reference sequence). V was shortened by 1 base and J by 5 bases, with 6 bases between the two germline ends. The CDR3 sequence is 13 residues long.

The rearrangement uses TRBV30 and TRBJ2-1; 7 positions match TRBD2. This CDR3 is built from 16 residues. V gave up 4 bases and J gave up 0 bases; unmatched junction bases: 9. Germline-derived CDR1 and CDR2 are GTSNPN and SVGIG (reference sequence). The CDR3 DNA sequence: TGTGCCTGGACGGGGGGTTGGGCCTTCTCCTACAATGAGCAGTTCTTC. It specifies CAWTGGWAFSYNEQFF.

The V gene is TRBV2, the J gene TRBJ1-3; 9 positions match TRBD1. This CDR3 region has 14 residues. Germline CDR1 reads SNHLY; CDR2 reads FYNNEI. J was trimmed by 4 bases and V by 4 bases; bases with no gene match: 2. CDR3 sequence (DNA): TGTGCCAGCAGTGTTACAGGGGGCGGAAACACCATATATTTT. It encodes CASSVTGGGNTIYF.

The gene calls are TRBV4-3 and TRBJ1-2, with no clear D. The germline CDR1 and CDR2 sequences are LGHNA and YSLEER. There are 15 residues in the CDR3. Trimming removed 0 bases at V and 4 bases at J, with 12 bases between. The CDR3 here is CASSQDKSPGYGYTF. As DNA, the CDR3 is TGCGCCAGCAGCCAAGATAAATCCCCCGGCTATGGCTACACCTTC.